Described below is a single T cell receptor beta chain sequence and its context. The sample comes from a study of T cell changes during pregnancy in multiple sclerosis. Using immunoSEQ multiplex PCR, the repertoire was profiled, and TCRdb retains in-frame clones only, with some absent. The table shows some 37,000 clones, with 85% to 95% occurring only once. Germline V gives CDR1 MDHEN, CDR2 SYDVKM. The V and J ends lost 4 bases and 4 bases respectively, with 10 bases between them. The CDR3 has 13 amino acids. The receptor was derived from a female donor with multiple sclerosis, enrolled in a pregnancy study. The sample consisted of CD4+ T cells from peripheral blood mononuclear cells, taken before pregnancy. The chain employs TRBV28 and TRBJ1-2, with D uncertain. The CDR3 bases are TGTGCCAGCAGTTCCCTTTCGTTCTATGGCTACACCTTC. Translated: CASSSLSFYGYTF.